Listed below are T cell receptor beta chains from one sample, sequenced in a study of shared clonotypes between healthy human individuals. This table comes from immunoSEQ multiplex PCR, and its TCRdb copy is limited to in-frame clones, with some not included. The sample carries about 100,000 clones, about half recorded once. The sequenced sample was PBMCs. Receptor source: a woman aged 40 to 50 in good health. Some clones in this sample may be carry-over from other donors' samples. Each CDR3 is given with its conserved first and last residue. The D gene is left open where the match is weak. Where a row states a size, it is once, few, many or the class of an expanded clone; other rows omit it.

>TRBJ2-3|NA|TRBV20-1|NA
CSARDRDTQYF
TGCAGTGCTAGAGACAGAGATACGCAGTATTTT
>TRBJ2-7|TRBD2|TRBV5-1|few
CASSGLAGGNEQYF
TGCGCCAGCAGCGGACTAGCGGGAGGCAACGAGCAGTACTTC
>TRBJ2-7|NA|TRBV1|NA
CASSQVGGYEQYF
TGCGCCAGCAGCCAAGTAGGTGGCTACGAGCAGTACTTC
>TRBJ1-1|NA|TRBV29-1|NA
CSVAYQLSAKNTEAFF
TGCAGCGTTGCCTATCAATTGTCAGCAAAGAACACTGAAGCTTTCTTT
>TRBJ2-3|TRBD2|TRBV30|many
CAWSVRLAGTDTQYF
TGTGCCTGGAGTGTACGACTAGCGGGCACAGATACGCAGTATTTT
>TRBJ2-7|NA|TRBV27|many
CASSSFPDYEQYF
TGTGCCAGCAGTTCTTTCCCGGACTACGAGCAGTACTTC
>TRBJ2-7|TRBD1|TRBV9|NA
CASSPTGQGRYEQYF
TGTGCCAGCAGCCCAACCGGACAGGGACGCTACGAGCAGTACTTC
>TRBJ2-7|TRBD1|TRBV6-5|many
CASSSRTGGYEQYF
TGTGCCAGCAGTTCCAGGACAGGGGGCTACGAGCAGTACTTC
>TRBJ2-3|TRBD2|TRBV6-5|many
CASSSIAGATDTQYF
TGTGCCAGCAGTAGCATAGCGGGAGCCACAGATACGCAGTATTTT
>TRBJ1-4|NA|TRBV2|NA
CASEARGEKLFF
TGTGCCAGCGAAGCCAGGGGTGAAAAACTGTTTTTT
>TRBJ1-3|NA|TRBV5-4|NA
CASSLDGTRNGNTIYF
TGTGCCAGCAGCTTGGACGGGACACGGAATGGAAACACCATATATTTT
>TRBJ2-2|TRBD2|TRBV6-1|few
CASSDISGRSTGELFF
TGTGCCAGCAGTGACATTAGCGGGAGGAGCACCGGGGAGCTGTTTTTT
>TRBJ2-7|NA|TRBV4-2|NA
CASSFGGLGEQYF
TGTGCCAGCAGCTTTGGGGGGCTGGGCGAGCAGTACTTC
>TRBJ2-1|NA|TRBV4-1|NA
CASSQDPSEQFF
TGCGCCAGCAGCCAAGATCCCTCAGAGCAGTTCTTC
>TRBJ2-7|NA|TRBV7-3|NA
CASSLYGRGEQYF
TGTGCCAGCAGCTTATACGGGAGAGGCGAGCAGTACTTC
>TRBJ2-1|NA|TRBV30|NA
CAWSYERAYNEQFF
TGTGCCTGGAGTTATGAGCGGGCTTACAATGAGCAGTTCTTC
>TRBJ1-4|TRBD1|TRBV28|many
CASSSDRAINEKLFF
TGTGCCAGCAGTTCCGACAGGGCGATTAATGAAAAACTGTTTTTT
>TRBJ2-7|NA|TRBV6-6|NA
CASRYAGLDEQYF
TGTGCCAGCAGATATGCGGGACTGGACGAGCAGTACTTC
>TRBJ2-3|NA|TRBV7-9|many
CASSLVRGTDTQYF
TGTGCCAGCAGCTTAGTTAGGGGAACAGATACGCAGTATTTT
>TRBJ1-1|TRBD1|TRBV5-4|medium-sized
CASSLGTGVEDTEAFF
TGTGCCAGCAGCTTGGGGACAGGGGTTGAGGACACTGAAGCTTTCTTT
>TRBJ1-5|NA|TRBV18|NA
CASSPLAGQPQHF
TGTGCCAGCTCACCACTTGCCGGTCAGCCCCAGCATTTT
>TRBJ2-7|TRBD1|TRBV5-6|NA
CASSGQGGEQYF
TGTGCCAGCAGTGGACAGGGTGGTGAGCAGTACTTC
>TRBJ2-7|NA|TRBV7-9|NA
CASSFGTEYEQYF
TGTGCCAGCAGCTTCGGGACGGAATACGAGCAGTACTTC
>TRBJ2-3|NA|TRBV9|NA
CASSFRTDFTDTQYF
TGTGCCAGCAGCTTCCGGACAGATTTCACAGATACGCAGTATTTT
>TRBJ2-3|NA|TRBV11-1|once
CASSHFRGRNTDTQYF
TGTGCCAGCAGCCATTTCCGAGGACGGAACACAGATACGCAGTATTTT
>TRBJ2-3|NA|TRBV5-1|NA
CASSLGESTDTQYF
TGCGCCAGCAGCTTGGGCGAAAGCACAGATACGCAGTATTTT
>TRBJ2-7|TRBD2|TRBV4-3|NA
CASSQSGGGREQYF
TGCGCCAGCAGCCAGTCGGGCGGGGGGCGCGAGCAGTACTTC
>TRBJ2-7|NA|TRBV7-2|NA
CASSLRQGRIGEQYF
TGTGCCAGCAGCTTACGTCAGGGGCGTATCGGTGAGCAGTACTTC
>TRBJ2-7|TRBD2|TRBV4-3|NA
CASSQARTSVYEQYF
TGCGCCAGCAGCCAAGCACGGACTAGCGTCTACGAGCAGTACTTC
>TRBJ2-3|TRBD2|TRBV28|NA
CASSLYRLAGGGTDTQYF
TGTGCCAGCAGTTTATATCGGCTAGCGGGAGGGGGCACAGATACGCAGTATTTT
>TRBJ1-6|NA|TRBV7-2|NA
CASSLAQDSPLHF
TGTGCCAGCAGCTTAGCGCAGGATTCACCCCTCCACTTT
>TRBJ1-5|NA|TRBV28|many
CASSPPKGGDQPQHF
TGTGCCAGCAGTCCACCCAAGGGTGGGGATCAGCCCCAGCATTTT
>TRBJ1-5|NA|TRBV28|few
CASSLTATYSNQPQHF
TGTGCCAGCAGCCTGACCGCTACATATAGCAATCAGCCCCAGCATTTT
>TRBJ2-7|NA|TRBV7-2|many
CASTAPAKIYEQYF
TGTGCCAGCACCGCCCCCGCGAAAATTTACGAGCAGTACTTC
>TRBJ2-4|NA|TRBV7-9|few
CASSLVGQGAIQYF
TGTGCCAGCAGCTTAGTCGGTCAGGGTGCCATTCAGTACTTC
>TRBJ2-7|TRBD2|TRBV7-2|NA
CASSLGGGVFF
TGTGCCAGCAGCTTAGGTGGGGGGGTTTTCTTC
>TRBJ2-1|TRBD1|TRBV9|many
CASSARGTGGYEQFF
TGTGCCAGCAGCGCCCGTGGGACAGGGGGCTATGAGCAGTTCTTC
>TRBJ2-5|NA|TRBV7-9|NA
CASSRWDRGETQYF
TGTGCCAGCAGCCGCTGGGATCGAGGAGAGACCCAGTACTTC
>TRBJ2-3|NA|TRBV7-8|many
CASSLVLDQRTQYF
TGTGCCAGCAGCTTAGTCTTGGACCAACGTACGCAGTATTTT
>TRBJ1-1|TRBD1|TRBV5-6|NA
CASSMGQGATEAFF
TGTGCCAGCAGCATGGGACAGGGGGCCACTGAAGCTTTCTTT
>TRBJ1-1|NA|TRBV19|NA
CASSIQGGNTEAFF
TGTGCCAGTAGTATACAGGGAGGGAACACTGAAGCTTTCTTT
>TRBJ1-1|NA|TRBV18|few
CASSPPRAGTEAFF
TGTGCCAGCTCACCACCCAGGGCTGGAACTGAAGCTTTCTTT
>TRBJ2-4|NA|TRBV28|NA
CASSLGLAKNIQYF
TGTGCCAGCAGTCTAGGGTTGGCCAAAAACATTCAGTACTTC
>TRBJ2-7|TRBD2|TRBV19|once
CASSTPGLAANEQYF
TGTGCCAGTAGTACTCCGGGACTAGCGGCAAACGAGCAGTACTTC
>TRBJ1-1|NA|TRBV5-1|many
CASSLGGMNTEAFF
TGCGCCAGCAGCTTGGGAGGGATGAACACTGAAGCTTTCTTT
>TRBJ2-7|TRBD2|TRBV18|few
CASSPSPSGSYEQYF
TGTGCCAGCTCACCAAGCCCTAGCGGGAGTTACGAGCAGTACTTC
>TRBJ1-1|NA|TRBV29-1|many
CSVESGTEAFF
TGCAGCGTTGAAAGTGGGACTGAAGCTTTCTTT
>TRBJ1-1|NA|TRBV29-1|NA
CSVGSGILRAYTEAFF
TGCAGCGTTGGGTCGGGGATCCTCAGGGCCTACACTGAAGCTTTCTTT
>TRBJ2-7|TRBD2|TRBV6-1|many
CASRGAAGGIYEQYF
TGTGCCAGCAGGGGAGCAGCGGGAGGGATCTACGAGCAGTACTTC
>TRBJ1-3|NA|TRBV5-1|NA
CASSLAPTGNGNTIYF
TGCGCCAGCAGCTTGGCCCCCACAGGGAACGGAAACACCATATATTTT
>TRBJ2-1|NA|TRBV21-1|NA
CASQCHNEQFF
TGTGCCAGCCAATGCCACAATGAGCAGTTCTTC
>TRBJ1-1|NA|TRBV7-2|many
CASIAGVGTEAFF
TGTGCCAGCATCGCCGGAGTGGGGACTGAAGCTTTCTTT
>TRBJ1-1|NA|TRBV6-6|many
CASSYAAGIGTEAFF
TGTGCCAGCAGTTACGCCGCAGGGATTGGCACTGAAGCTTTCTTT
>TRBJ2-4|NA|TRBV28|NA
CASRDEGRGNIQYF
TGTGCCAGCAGAGACGAGGGCCGCGGAAACATTCAGTACTTC
>TRBJ2-3|TRBD2|TRBV6-4|NA
CASRLAGDADTQYF
TGTGCCAGCAGGCTAGCGGGAGACGCAGATACGCAGTATTTT
>TRBJ1-2|NA|TRBV7-9|many
CASSHTDNYGYTF
TGTGCCAGCAGCCACACGGACAACTATGGCTACACCTTC
>TRBJ2-3|TRBD2|TRBV19|NA
CASRLAGGPYSTDTQYF
TGTGCCAGCAGACTAGCGGGAGGCCCATATAGCACAGATACGCAGTATTTT
>TRBJ1-1|TRBD1|TRBV6-1|many
CASSERGRRDRGIAFF
TGTGCCAGCAGTGAAAGGGGGCGGAGGGACAGGGGAATAGCTTTCTTT
>TRBJ1-1|NA|TRBV5-1|many
CASSRTQGNTEAFF
TGCGCCAGCAGCCGGACTCAGGGGAACACTGAAGCTTTCTTT
>TRBJ2-3|TRBD2|TRBV6-4|many
CASSDAGGSGTDTQYF
TGTGCCAGCAGTGACGCGGGAGGTAGTGGCACAGATACGCAGTATTTT